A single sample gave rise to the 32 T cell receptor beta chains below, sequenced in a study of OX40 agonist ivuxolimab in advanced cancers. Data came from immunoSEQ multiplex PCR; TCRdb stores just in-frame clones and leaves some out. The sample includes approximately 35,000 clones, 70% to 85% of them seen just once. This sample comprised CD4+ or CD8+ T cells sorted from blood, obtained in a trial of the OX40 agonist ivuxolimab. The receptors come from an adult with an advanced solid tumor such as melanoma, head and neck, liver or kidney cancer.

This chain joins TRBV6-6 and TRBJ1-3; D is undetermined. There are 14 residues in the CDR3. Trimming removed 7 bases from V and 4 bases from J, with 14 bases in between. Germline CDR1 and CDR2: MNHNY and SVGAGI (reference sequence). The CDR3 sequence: CASNRGGAGNTIYF. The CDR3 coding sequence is TGTGCCAGCAACCGGGGAGGTGCCGGAAACACCATATATTTT.

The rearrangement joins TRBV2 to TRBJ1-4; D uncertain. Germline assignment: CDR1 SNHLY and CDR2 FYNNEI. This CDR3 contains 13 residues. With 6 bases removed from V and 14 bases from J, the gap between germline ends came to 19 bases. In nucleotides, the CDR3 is TGTGCCAGCAGGAGGGAGGCAAGGGCTCGTCTGTTTTTT. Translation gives CASRREARARLFF. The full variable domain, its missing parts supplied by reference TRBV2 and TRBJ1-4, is EPEVTQTPSHQVTQMGQEVILRCVPISNHLYFYWYRQILGQKVEFLVSFYNNEISEKSEIFDDQFSVERPDGSNFTLKIRSTKLEDSAMYFCASRREARARLFFGSGTQLSVL.

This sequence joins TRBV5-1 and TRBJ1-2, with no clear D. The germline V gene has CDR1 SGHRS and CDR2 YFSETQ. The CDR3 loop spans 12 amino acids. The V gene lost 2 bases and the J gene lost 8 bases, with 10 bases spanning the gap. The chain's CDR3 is CASSLGRLGYTF. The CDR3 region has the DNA TGCGCCAGCAGCTTAGGTCGTCTAGGCTACACCTTC.

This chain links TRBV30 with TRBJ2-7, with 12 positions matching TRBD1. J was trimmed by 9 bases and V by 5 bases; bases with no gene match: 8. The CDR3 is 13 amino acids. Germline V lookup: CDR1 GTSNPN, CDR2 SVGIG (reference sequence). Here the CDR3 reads CAWSRDRGLGQYF. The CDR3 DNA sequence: TGTGCCTGGTCCCGGGACAGGGGGCTGGGGCAGTACTTC.

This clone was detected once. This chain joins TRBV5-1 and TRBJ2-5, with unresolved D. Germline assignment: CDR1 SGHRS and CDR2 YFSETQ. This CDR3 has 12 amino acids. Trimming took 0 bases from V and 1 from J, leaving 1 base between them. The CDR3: CASSLAQETQYF. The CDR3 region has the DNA TGCGCCAGCAGCTTGGCCCAAGAGACCCAGTACTTC.

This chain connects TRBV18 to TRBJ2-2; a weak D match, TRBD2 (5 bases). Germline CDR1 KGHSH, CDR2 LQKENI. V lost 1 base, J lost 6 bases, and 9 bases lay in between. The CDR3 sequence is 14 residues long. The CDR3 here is CASSPRGMAGELFF. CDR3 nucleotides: TGTGCCAGCTCACCACGAGGGATGGCCGGGGAGCTGTTTTTT.

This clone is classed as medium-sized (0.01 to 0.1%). The CDR3 is CASSPTGGDEQYF. In DNA, the CDR3 is TGTGCCAGCAGCCCAACAGGGGGGGACGAGCAGTACTTC. This chain joins TRBV7-3 and TRBJ2-7; perhaps TRBD1 as D (8 bases). Germline-derived CDR1 and CDR2 are SGHTA and FQGTGA. The CDR3 spans 13 residues. Trimming removed 5 bases at V and 5 bases at J, with 13 bases between.

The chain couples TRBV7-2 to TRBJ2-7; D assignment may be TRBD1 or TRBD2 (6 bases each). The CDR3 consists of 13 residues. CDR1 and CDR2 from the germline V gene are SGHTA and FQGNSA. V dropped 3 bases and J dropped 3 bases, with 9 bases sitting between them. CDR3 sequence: CASSFEGGYEQYV. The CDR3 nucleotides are TGTGCCAGCAGCTTTGAGGGGGGCTACGAGCAGTACGTC.

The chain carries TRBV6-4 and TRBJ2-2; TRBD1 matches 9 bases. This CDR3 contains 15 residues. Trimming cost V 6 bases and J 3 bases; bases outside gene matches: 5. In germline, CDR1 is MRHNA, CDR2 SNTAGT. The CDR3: CASREDRGDTGELFF. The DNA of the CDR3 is TGTGCCAGCAGAGAAGACAGGGGGGACACCGGGGAGCTGTTTTTT.

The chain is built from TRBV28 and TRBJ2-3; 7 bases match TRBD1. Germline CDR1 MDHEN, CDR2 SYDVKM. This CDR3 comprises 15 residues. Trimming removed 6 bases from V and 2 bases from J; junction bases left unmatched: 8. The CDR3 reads CASSPDRRFTDTQYF. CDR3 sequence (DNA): TGTGCCAGCAGCCCGGACAGGCGTTTCACAGATACGCAGTATTTT.

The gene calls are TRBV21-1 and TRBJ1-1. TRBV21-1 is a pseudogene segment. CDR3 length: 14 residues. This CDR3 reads CASSTVRCNTEAFF. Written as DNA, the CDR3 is TGTGCCAGCAGCACGGTAAGATGTAACACTGAAGCTTTCTTT.

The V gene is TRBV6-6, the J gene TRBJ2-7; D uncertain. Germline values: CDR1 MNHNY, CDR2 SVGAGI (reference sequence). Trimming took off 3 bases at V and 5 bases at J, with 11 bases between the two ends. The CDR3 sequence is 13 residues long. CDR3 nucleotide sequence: TGTGCCAGCAGTTATTCCAGTAGCCACGAGCAGTACTTC. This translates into CASSYSSSHEQYF.

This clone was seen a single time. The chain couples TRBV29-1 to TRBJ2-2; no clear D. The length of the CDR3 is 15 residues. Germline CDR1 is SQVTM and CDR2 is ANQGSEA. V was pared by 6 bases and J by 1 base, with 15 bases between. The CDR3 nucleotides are TGCAGCGTCCCGCCCCAACGGGTGAACACCGGGGAGCTGTTTTTT. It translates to CSVPPQRVNTGELFF.

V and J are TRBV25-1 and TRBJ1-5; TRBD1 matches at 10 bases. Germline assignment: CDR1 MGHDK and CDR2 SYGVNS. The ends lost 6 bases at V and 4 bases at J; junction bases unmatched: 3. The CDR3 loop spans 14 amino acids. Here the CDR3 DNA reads TGTGCCAGCAGCGGGGACAGGGGTAATCAGCCCCAGCATTTT. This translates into CASSGDRGNQPQHF.

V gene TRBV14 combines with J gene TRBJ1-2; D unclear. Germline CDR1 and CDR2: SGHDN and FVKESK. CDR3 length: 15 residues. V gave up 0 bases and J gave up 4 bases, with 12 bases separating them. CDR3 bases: TGTGCCAGCAGCCAAGATCGGAGGTTGAGCTATGGCTACACCTTC. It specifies CASSQDRRLSYGYTF.

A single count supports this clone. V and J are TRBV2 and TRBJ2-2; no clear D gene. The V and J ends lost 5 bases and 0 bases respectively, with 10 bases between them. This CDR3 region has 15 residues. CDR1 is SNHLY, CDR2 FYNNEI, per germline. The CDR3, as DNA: TGTGCCAGCAGTCCGCAAGACTCGAACACCGGGGAGCTGTTTTTT. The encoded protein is CASSPQDSNTGELFF.

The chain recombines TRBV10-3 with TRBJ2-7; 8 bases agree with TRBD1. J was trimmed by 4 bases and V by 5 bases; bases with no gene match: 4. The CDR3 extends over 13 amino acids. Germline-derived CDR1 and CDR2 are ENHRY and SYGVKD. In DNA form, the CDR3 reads TGTGCCATCAGTTGGACAGGGAGGTACGAGCAGTACTTC. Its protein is CAISWTGRYEQYF.

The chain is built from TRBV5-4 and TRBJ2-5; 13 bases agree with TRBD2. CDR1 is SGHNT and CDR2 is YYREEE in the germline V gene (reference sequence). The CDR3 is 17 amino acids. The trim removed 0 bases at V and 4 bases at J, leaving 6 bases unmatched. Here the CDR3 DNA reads TGTGCCAGCAGCTTGGGCCGGACTAGCGGGGGTGGAGAGACCCAGTACTTC. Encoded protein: CASSLGRTSGGGETQYF.

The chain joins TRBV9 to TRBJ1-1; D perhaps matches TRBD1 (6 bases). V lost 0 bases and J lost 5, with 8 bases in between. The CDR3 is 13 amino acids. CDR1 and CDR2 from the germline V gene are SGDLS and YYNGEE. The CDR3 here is CASSVEGGTEAFF. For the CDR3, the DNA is TGTGCCAGCAGCGTAGAAGGGGGTACTGAAGCTTTCTTT.

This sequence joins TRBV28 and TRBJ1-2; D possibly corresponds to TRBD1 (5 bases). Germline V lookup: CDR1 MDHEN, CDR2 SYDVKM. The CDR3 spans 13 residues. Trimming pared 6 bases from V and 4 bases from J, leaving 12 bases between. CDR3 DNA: TGTGCCAGCAGGCGAAAGGGGAGCTATGGCTACACCTTC. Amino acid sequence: CASRRKGSYGYTF.

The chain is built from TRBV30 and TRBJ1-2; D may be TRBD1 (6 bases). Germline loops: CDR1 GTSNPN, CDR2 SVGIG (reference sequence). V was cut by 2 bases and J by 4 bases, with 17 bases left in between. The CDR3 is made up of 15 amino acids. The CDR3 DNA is TGTGCCTGGAGTCTAACAGGGATAAAGGGCTATGGCTACACCTTC. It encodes CAWSLTGIKGYGYTF.

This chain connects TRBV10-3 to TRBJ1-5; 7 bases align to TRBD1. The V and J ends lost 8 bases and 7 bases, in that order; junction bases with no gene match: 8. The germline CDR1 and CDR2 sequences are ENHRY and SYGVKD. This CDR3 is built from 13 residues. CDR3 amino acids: CAIAQGDGQPQHF. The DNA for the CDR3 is TGTGCCATCGCCCAGGGGGATGGGCAGCCCCAGCATTTT.

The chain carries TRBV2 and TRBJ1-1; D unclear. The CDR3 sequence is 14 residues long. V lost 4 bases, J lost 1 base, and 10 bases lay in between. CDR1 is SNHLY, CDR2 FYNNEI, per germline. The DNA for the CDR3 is TGTGCCAGCAGTGCCGGACCAAGGAACACTGAAGCTTTCTTT. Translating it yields CASSAGPRNTEAFF. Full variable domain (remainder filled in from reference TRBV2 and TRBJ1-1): EPEVTQTPSHQVTQMGQEVILRCVPISNHLYFYWYRQILGQKVEFLVSFYNNEISEKSEIFDDQFSVERPDGSNFTLKIRSTKLEDSAMYFCASSAGPRNTEAFFGQGTRLTVV.

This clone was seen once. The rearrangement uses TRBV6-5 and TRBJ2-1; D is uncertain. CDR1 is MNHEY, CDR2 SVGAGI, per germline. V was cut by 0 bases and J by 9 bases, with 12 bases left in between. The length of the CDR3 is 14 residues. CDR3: CASSYSNPRSEQFF. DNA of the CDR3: TGTGCCAGCAGTTACTCGAATCCCAGAAGTGAGCAGTTCTTC.

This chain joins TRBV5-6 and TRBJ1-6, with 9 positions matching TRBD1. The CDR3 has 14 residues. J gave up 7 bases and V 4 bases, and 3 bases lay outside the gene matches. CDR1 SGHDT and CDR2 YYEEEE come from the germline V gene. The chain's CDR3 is CASSTGQGNSPLHF. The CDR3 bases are TGTGCCAGCAGCACGGGACAGGGAAATTCACCCCTCCACTTT.

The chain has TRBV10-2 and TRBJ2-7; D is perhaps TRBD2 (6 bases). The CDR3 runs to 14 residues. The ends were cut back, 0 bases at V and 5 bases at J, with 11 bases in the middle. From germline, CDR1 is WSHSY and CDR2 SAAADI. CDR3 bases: TGCGCCAGCAGTGAGTCGTCGGGGGTCCACGAGCAGTACGTC. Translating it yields CASSESSGVHEQYV.

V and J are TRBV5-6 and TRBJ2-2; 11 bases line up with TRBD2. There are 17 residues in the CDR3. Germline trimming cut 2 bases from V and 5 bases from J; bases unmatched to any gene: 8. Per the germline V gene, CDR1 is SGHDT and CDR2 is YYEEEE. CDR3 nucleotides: TGTGCCAGCAGCTTTCTGCCGACTAGCGGGGTGACCGGGGAGCTGTTTTTT. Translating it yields CASSFLPTSGVTGELFF.

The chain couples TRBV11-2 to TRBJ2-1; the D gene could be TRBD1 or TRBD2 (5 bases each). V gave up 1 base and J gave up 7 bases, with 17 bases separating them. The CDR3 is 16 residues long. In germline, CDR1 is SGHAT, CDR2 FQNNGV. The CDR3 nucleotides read TGTGCCAGCAGCTTAGGATCCGGGGCCCCCTGGAATGAGCAGTTCTTC. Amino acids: CASSLGSGAPWNEQFF.

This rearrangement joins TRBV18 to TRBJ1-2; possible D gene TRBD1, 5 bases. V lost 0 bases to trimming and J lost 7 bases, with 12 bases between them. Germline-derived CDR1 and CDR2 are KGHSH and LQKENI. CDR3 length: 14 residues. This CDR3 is CASSPPGEIGGYTF. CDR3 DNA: TGTGCCAGCTCACCACCGGGGGAGATAGGTGGCTACACCTTC. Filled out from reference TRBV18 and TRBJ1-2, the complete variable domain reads NAGVMQNPRHLVRRRGQEARLRCSPMKGHSHVYWYRQLPEEGLKFMVYLQKENIIDESGMPKERFSAEFPKEGPSILRIQQVVRGDSAAYFCASSPPGEIGGYTFGSGTRLTVV.

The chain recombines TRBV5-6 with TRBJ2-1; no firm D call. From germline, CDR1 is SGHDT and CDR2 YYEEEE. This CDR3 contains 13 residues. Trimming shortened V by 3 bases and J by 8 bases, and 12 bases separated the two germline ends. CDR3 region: CASSYKGVYEQFF. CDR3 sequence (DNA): TGTGCCAGCAGCTACAAGGGTGTCTATGAGCAGTTCTTC.

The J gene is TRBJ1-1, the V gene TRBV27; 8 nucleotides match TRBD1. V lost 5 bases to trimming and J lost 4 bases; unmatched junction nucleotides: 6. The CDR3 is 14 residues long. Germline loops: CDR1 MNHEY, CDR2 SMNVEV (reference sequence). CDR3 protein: CASSTIQGATEAFF. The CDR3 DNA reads TGTGCCAGCAGTACGATTCAGGGGGCCACTGAAGCTTTCTTT.

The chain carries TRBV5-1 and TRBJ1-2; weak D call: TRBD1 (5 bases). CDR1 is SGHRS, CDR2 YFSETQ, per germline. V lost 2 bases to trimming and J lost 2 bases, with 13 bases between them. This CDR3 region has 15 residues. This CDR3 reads CASSFSRGGNYGYTF. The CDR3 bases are TGCGCCAGCAGCTTCTCAAGGGGCGGGAACTATGGCTACACCTTC. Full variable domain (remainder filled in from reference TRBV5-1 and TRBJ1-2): KAGVTQTPRYLIKTRGQQVTLSCSPISGHRSVSWYQQTPGQGLQFLFEYFSETQRNKGNFPGRFSGRQFSNSRSEMNVSTLELGDSALYLCASSFSRGGNYGYTFGSGTRLTVV.